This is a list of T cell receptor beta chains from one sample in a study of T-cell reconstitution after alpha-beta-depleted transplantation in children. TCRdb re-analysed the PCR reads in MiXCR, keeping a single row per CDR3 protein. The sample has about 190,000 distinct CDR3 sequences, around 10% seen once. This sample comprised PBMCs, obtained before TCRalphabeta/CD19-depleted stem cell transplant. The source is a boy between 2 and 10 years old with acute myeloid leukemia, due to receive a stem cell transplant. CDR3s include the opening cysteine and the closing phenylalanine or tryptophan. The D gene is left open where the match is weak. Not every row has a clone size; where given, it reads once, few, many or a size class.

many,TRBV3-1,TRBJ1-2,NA,CASSPKSVPLRGGYTF,TGTGCCAGCAGCCCCAAAAGCGTACCACTCCGGGGTGGCTACACCTTC
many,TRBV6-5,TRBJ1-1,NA,CASSYSFGVTEAFF,TGTGCCAGCAGTTACTCATTCGGCGTTACTGAAGCTTTCTTT
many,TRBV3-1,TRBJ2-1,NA,CASSQLANNEQFF,TGTGCCAGCAGCCAACTAGCAAACAATGAGCAGTTCTTC
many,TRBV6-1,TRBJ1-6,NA,CASSEMGNNSPLHF,TGTGCCAGCAGTGAAATGGGAAACAATTCACCCCTCCACTTT
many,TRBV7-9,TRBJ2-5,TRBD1,CASSLGTALGTQYF,TGTGCCAGCAGCTTGGGGACAGCCCTGGGGACCCAGTACTTC
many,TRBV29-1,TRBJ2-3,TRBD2,CSVLREASHTDTQYF,TGCAGCGTTCTCCGGGAGGCCTCCCACACAGATACGCAGTATTTT
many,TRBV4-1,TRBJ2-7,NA,CASSQDIERTTPKYF,TGCGCCAGCAGCCAAGATATTGAGCGAACGACCCCAAAGTACTTC
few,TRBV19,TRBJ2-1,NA,CASSTMGRVQFF,TGTGCCAGTAGTACCATGGGGCGTGTGCAGTTCTTC
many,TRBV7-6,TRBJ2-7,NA,CASSLEAGALPYEQYF,TGTGCCAGCAGCTTAGAGGCGGGGGCCCTACCCTACGAGCAGTACTTC
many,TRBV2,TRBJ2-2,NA,CASSEVWGLTGELFF,TGTGCCAGCAGTGAAGTTTGGGGGCTGACCGGGGAGCTGTTTTTT
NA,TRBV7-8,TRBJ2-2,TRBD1,CASSLGQGVGELFF,TGTGCCAGCAGCTTAGGCCAGGGGGTCGGGGAGCTGTTTTTT
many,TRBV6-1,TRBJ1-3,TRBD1,CASRKFGQGANTIYF,TGTGCCAGCAGGAAATTCGGACAGGGGGCGAACACCATATATTTT
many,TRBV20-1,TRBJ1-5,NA,CSAVWPANSNQPQHF,TGCAGTGCCGTATGGCCCGCAAATAGCAATCAGCCCCAGCATTTT
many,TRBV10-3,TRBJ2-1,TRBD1,CAMGWGQGANEQFF,TGTGCCATGGGGTGGGGACAGGGGGCGAATGAGCAGTTCTTC
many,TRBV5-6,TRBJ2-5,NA,CASSTLRPFQETQYF,TGTGCCAGCAGCACCCTTCGGCCCTTTCAGGAGACCCAGTACTTC
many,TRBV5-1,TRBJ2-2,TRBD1,CASSLGGAGTGELFF,TGCGCCAGCAGCTTAGGGGGCGCGGGCACCGGGGAGCTGTTTTTT
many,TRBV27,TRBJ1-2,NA,CASSPTTQGLQGYTF,TGTGCCAGCAGCCCGACCACACAGGGATTGCAAGGCTACACCTTC
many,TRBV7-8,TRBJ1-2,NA,CASSPEGSWGYTF,TGTGCCAGCAGCCCGGAAGGCAGCTGGGGCTACACCTTC
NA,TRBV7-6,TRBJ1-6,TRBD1,CASSYLLRDRANYTSPLHF,TGTGCCAGCAGCTACCTGCTCCGGGACAGGGCGAACTATACTTCCCCCCTCCACTTT
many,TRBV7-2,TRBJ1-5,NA,CASSFAGVSQPQHF,TGTGCCAGCAGCTTCGCAGGGGTCAGTCAGCCCCAGCATTTT
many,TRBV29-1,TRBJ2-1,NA,CSVEFFGGASYNEQFF,TGCAGCGTTGAATTTTTTGGCGGGGCCTCCTACAATGAGCAGTTCTTC
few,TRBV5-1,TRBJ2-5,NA,CASSWSQDPQETQYF,TGCGCCAGCAGCTGGAGCCAGGATCCCCAAGAGACCCAGTACTTC
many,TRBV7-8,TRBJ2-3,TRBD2,CASSSPGSGRAGTDTQYF,TGTGCCAGCAGCTCACCCGGGAGCGGGAGAGCTGGCACAGATACGCAGTATTTT
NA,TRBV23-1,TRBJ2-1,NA,CASSPRYEQFF,TGCGCCAGCAGCCCGAGATATGAGCAGTTCTTC
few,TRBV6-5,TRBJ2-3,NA,CASTDRGTQYF,TGTGCCAGCACCGACCGGGGGACGCAGTATTTT
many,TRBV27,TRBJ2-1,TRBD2,CASRKGLVSDNEQFF,TGTGCCAGCAGGAAGGGACTAGTTTCGGACAATGAGCAGTTCTTC
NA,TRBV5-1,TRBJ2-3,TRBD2,CASSLVTSGMDTQYF,TGCGCCAGCAGCTTGGTAACTAGCGGGATGGATACGCAGTATTTT
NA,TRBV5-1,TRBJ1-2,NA,CASSLEGQGYGYTF,TGCGCCAGCAGCTTGGAGGGCCAGGGATATGGCTACACCTTC
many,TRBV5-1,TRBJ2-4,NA,CASSLLGDIQYF,TGCGCCAGCAGCTTGCTTGGGGACATTCAGTACTTC